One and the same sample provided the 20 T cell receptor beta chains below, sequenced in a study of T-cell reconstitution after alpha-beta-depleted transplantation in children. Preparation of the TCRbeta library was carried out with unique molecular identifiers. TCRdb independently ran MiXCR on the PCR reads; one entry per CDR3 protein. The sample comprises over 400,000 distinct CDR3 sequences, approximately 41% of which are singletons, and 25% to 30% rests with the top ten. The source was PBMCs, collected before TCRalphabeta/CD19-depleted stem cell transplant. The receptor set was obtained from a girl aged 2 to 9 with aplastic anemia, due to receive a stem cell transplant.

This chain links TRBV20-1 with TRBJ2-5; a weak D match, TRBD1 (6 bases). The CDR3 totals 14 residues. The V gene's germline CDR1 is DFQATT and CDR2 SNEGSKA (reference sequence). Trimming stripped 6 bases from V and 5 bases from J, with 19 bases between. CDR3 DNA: TGCAGTGCCCACGAAACGGGACAAAAGGAGACCCAGTACTTC. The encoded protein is CSAHETGQKETQYF.

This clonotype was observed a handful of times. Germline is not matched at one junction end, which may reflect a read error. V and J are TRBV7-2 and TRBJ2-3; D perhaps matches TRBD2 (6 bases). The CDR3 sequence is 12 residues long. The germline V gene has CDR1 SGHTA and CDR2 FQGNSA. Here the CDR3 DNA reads TGTGCCAGCAGCCCGTACCGGGACTCCCCACATTTT. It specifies CASSPYRDSPHF.

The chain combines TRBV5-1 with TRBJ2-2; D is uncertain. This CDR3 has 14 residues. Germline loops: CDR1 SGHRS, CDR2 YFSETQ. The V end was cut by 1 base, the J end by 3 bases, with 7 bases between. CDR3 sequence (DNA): TGCGCCAGCAGCTTGCTTACCGACACCGGGGAGCTGTTTTTT. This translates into CASSLLTDTGELFF.

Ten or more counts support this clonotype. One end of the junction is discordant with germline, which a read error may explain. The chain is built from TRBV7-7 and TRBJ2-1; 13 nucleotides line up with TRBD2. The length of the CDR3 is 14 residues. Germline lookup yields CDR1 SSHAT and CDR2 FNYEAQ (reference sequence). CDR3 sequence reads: CASSEGLAGDEQFF. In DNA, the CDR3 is TGTGCTAGCAGCGAAGGACTAGCGGGAGATGAGCAGTTCTTC.

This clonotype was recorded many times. The CDR3 reads CSASGLAGGHSSYNEQFF. DNA of the CDR3: TGCAGTGCTAGTGGACTAGCGGGGGGACATAGCTCCTACAATGAGCAGTTCTTC. The chain is built from TRBV20-1 and TRBJ2-1; 14 nucleotides match TRBD2. The CDR3 is 18 residues long. From germline, CDR1 is DFQATT and CDR2 SNEGSKA (reference sequence). Trimming at V came to 3 bases and at J to 0 bases, leaving 7 bases not matched to a gene.

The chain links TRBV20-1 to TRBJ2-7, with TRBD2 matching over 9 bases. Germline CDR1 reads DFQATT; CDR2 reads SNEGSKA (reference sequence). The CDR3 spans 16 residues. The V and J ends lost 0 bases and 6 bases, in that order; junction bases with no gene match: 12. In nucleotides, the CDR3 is TGCAGTGCTAGAGAAGGGGCGGGAGGGCTTCTGGGCGAGCAGTACTTC. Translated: CSAREGAGGLLGEQYF.

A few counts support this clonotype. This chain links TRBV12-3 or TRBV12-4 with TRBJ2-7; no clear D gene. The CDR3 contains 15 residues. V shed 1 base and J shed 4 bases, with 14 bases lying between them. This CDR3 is CASSLDGSSVYEQYF. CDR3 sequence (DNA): TGTGCCAGCAGTTTAGATGGATCATCGGTTTACGAGCAGTACTTC.

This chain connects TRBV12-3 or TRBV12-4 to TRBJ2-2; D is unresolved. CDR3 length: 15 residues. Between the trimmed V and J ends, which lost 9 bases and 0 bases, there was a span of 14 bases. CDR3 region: CASPRWSTNTGELFF. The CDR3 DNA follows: TGTGCCAGTCCCCGGTGGAGCACGAACACCGGGGAGCTGTTTTTT.

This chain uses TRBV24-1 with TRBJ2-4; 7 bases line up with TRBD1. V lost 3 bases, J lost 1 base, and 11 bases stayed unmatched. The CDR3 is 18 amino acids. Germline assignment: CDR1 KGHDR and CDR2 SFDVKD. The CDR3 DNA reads TGTGCCACCAGTGATGGCCCACAGGGGAAGGAGGCCAAAAACATTCAGTACTTC. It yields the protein CATSDGPQGKEAKNIQYF.

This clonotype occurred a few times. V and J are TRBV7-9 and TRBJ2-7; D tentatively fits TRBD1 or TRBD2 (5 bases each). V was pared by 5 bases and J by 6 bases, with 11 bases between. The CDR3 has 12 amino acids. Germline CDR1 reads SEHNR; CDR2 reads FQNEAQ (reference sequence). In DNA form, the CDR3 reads TGTGCCAGCAGCCCGGGGACCCCCGAGCAGTACTTC. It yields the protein CASSPGTPEQYF.

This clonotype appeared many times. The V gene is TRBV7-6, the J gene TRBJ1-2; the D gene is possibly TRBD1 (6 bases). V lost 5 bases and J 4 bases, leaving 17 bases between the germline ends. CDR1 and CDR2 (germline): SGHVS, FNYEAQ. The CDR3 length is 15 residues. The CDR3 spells CASSLGPIGGYGYTF. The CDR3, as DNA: TGTGCCAGCAGCCTAGGCCCGATAGGGGGCTATGGCTACACCTTC.

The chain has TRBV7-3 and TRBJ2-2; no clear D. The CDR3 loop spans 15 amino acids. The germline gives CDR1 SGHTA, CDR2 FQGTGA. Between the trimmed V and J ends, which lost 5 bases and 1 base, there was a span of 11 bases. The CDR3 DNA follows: TGTGCCAGCAGCGATTCCCCCGGGAACACCGGGGAGCTGTTTTTT. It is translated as CASSDSPGNTGELFF. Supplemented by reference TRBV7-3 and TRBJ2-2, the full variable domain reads GAGVSQTPSNKVTEKGKYVELRCDPISGHTALYWYRQSLGQGPEFLIYFQGTGAADDSGLPNDRFFAVRPEGSVSTLKIQRTERGDSAVYLCASSDSPGNTGELFFGEGSRLTVL.

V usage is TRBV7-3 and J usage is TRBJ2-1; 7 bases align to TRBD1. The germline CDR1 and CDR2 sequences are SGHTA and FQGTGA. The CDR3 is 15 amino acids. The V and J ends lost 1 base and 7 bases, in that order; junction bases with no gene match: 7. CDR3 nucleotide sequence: TGTGCCAGCAGCTTAATGGCAGGGGGATGGAATGAGCAGTTCTTC. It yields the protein CASSLMAGGWNEQFF.

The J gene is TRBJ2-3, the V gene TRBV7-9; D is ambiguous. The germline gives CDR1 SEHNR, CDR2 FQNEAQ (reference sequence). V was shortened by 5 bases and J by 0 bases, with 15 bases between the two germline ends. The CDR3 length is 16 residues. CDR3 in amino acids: CASSPPSSSSTDTQYF. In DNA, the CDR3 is TGTGCCAGCAGCCCCCCCAGTTCCTCTAGCACAGATACGCAGTATTTT.

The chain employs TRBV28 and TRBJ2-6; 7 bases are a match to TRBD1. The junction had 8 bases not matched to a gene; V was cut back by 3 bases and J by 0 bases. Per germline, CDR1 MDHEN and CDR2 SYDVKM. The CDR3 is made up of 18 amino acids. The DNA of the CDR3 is TGTGCCAGCAGTTTCTTCTCAACAGGGGTCTCTGGGGCCAACGTCCTGACTTTC. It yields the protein CASSFFSTGVSGANVLTF. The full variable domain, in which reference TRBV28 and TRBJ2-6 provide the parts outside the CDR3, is DVKVTQSSRYLVKRTGEKVFLECVQDMDHENMFWYRQDPGLGLRLIYFSYDVKMKEKGDIPEGYSVSREKKERFSLILESASTNQTSMYLCASSFFSTGVSGANVLTFGAGSRLTVL.

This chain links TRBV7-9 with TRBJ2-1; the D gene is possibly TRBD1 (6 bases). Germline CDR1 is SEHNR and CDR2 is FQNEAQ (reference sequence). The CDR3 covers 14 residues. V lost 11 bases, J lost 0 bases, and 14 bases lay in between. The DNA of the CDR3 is TGTGCCTGGTACAGGGCGACCTCCTACAATGAGCAGTTCTTC. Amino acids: CAWYRATSYNEQFF.

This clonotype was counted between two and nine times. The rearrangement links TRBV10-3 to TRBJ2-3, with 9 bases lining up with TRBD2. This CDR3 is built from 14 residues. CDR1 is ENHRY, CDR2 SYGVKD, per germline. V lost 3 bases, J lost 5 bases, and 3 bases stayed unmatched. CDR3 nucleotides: TGTGCCATCAGTGATTCACTAGCGGGAGATACGCAGTATTTT. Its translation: CAISDSLAGDTQYF.

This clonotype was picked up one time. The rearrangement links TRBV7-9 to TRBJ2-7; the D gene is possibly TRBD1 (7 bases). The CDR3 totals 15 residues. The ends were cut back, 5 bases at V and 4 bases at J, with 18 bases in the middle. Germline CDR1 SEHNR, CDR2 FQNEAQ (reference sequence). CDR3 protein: CASSEGGTVLYEQYF. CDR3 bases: TGTGCCAGCAGCGAAGGAGGGACAGTCCTATACGAGCAGTACTTC.

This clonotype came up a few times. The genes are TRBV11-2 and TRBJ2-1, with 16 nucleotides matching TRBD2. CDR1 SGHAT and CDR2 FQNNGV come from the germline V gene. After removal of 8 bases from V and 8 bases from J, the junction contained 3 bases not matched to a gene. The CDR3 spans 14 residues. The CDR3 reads CASLGLAGGHEQFF. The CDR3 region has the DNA TGTGCCAGCCTGGGACTAGCGGGAGGGCATGAGCAGTTCTTC.

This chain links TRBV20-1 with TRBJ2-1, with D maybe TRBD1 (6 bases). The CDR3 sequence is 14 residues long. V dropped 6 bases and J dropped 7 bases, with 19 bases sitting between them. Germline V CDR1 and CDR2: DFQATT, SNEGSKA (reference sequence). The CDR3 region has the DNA TGCAGTGCCACCAGGGGAAGTGTGGTAAATGAGCAGTTCTTC. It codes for CSATRGSVVNEQFF.